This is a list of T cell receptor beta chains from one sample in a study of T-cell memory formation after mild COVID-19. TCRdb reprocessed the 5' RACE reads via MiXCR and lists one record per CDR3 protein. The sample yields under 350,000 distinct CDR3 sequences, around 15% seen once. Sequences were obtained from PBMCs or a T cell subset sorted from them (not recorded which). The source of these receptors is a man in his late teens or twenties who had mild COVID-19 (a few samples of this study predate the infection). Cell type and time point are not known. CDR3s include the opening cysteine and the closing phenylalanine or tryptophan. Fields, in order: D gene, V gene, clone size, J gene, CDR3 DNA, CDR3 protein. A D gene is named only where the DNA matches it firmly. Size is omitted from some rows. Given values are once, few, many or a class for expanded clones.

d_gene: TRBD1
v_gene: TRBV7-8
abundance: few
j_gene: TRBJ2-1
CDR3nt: TGTGCCAGCGGCCGGGACAGGGGAGTCGATGAGCAGTTCTTC
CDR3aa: CASGRDRGVDEQFF

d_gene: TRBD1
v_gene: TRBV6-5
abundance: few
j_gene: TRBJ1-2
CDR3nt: TGTGCCAGCAGACCGGGACAGCTGCTGGGTGGCTACACCTTC
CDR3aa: CASRPGQLLGGYTF

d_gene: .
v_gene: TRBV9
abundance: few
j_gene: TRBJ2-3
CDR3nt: TGTGCCAGCAGCGAGGGGATGAGCACAGATACGCAGTATTTT
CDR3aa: CASSEGMSTDTQYF

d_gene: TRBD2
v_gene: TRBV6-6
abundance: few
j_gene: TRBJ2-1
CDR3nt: TGTGCCAGCAGTTACCCAACCGCTAGCGGGGGTAACAATGAGCAGTTCTTC
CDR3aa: CASSYPTASGGNNEQFF

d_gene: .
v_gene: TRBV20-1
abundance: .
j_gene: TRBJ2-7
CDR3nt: TGCAGTGCTAGAGATCGGGGCCCTTCCTACGAGCAGTACTTC
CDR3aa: CSARDRGPSYEQYF

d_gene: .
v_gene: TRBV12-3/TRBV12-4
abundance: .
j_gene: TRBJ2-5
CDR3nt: TGTGCCAGCAGTTTAAGTGTACTGGGTAGGGTAGAGACCCAGTACTTC
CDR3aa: CASSLSVLGRVETQYF

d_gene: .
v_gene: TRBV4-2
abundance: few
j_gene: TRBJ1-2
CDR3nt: TGTGCCAGCAGCCCCCAGAGACAGTCCAACTATGGCTACACCTTC
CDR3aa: CASSPQRQSNYGYTF

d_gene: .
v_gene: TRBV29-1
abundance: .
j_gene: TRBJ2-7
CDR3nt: TGCAGCGTTTACCTTTTCGGGCCGCGTACCCTCGAGCAGTACTTC
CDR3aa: CSVYLFGPRTLEQYF

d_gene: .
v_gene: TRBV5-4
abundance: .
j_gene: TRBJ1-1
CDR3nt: TGTGCCAGCAGCTCCCTCGGGATAAACACTGAAGCTTTCTTT
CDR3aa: CASSSLGINTEAFF

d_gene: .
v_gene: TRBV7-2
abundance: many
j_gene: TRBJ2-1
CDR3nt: TGTGCCAGCAGCCCGCCGGAGGGGTACAATGAGCAGTTCTTC
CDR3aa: CASSPPEGYNEQFF

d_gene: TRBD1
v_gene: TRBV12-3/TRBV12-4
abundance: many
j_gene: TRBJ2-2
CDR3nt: TGTGCCAGCAGTTTCCCGGGACAGGGCTTGAACACCGGGGAGCTGTTTTTT
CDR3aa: CASSFPGQGLNTGELFF

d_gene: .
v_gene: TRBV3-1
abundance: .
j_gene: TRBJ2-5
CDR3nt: TGTGCCAGCAGCCCCCCGGTGGGGACCCAGTACTTC
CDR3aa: CASSPPVGTQYF

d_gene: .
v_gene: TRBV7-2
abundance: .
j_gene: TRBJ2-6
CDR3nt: TGTGCCAGCAGCTCCCTTAACCCGGGCTCTGGGGCCAACGTCCTGACTTTC
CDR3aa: CASSSLNPGSGANVLTF

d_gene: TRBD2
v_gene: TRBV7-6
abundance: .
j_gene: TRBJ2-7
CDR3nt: TGTGCCAGCAGCTTAGCTCCGCCTGGGAGCGGGGGCTACGAGCAGTACTTC
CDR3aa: CASSLAPPGSGGYEQYF

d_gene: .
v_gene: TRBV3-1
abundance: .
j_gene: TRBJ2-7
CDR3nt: TGTGCCAGCAGCCAAGCAGACGGGAACTACGAGCAGTACTTC
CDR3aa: CASSQADGNYEQYF

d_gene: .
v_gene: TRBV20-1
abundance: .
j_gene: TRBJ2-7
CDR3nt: TGCAGTGCTAGATCCCAGGGCTACGAGCAGTACTTC
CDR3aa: CSARSQGYEQYF

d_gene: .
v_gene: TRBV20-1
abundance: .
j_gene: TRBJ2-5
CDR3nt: TGCAGTGCTAAAGGGGAGTGGGAGACCCAGTACTTC
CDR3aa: CSAKGEWETQYF

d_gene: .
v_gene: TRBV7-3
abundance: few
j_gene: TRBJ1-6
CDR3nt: TGTGCCAGCAGCCTGGGGGGTTCCTATAATTCACCCCTCCACTTT
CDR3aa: CASSLGGSYNSPLHF

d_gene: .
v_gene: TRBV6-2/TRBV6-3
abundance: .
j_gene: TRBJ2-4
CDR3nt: TGTGCCAGCAGTTTCAATCGGGCAGAGGGGAACATTCAGTACTTC
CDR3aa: CASSFNRAEGNIQYF

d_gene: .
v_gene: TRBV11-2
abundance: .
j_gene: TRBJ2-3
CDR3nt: TGTGCCAGCAGCTTAGACAGGTCTTCAGATACGCAGTATTTT
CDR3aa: CASSLDRSSDTQYF

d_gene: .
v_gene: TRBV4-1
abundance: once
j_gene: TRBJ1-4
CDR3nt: TGCGCCAGCAGCCGGGGACTGTTGACTAATGAAAAACTGTTTTTT
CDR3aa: CASSRGLLTNEKLFF

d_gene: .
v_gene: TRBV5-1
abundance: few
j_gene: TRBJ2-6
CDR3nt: TGCGCCAGCAGCTTCGACCCAGGGCACGGGGCCAACGTCCTGACTTTC
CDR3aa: CASSFDPGHGANVLTF

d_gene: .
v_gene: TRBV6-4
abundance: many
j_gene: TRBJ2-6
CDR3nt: TGTGCCAGCAGTCAAAACTCTGGGGCCAACGTCCTGACTTTC
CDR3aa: CASSQNSGANVLTF

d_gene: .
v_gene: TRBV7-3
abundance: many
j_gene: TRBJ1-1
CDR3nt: TGTGCCAGCAGCTTGGGGGTATCCAACACTGAAGCTTTCTTT
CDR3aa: CASSLGVSNTEAFF

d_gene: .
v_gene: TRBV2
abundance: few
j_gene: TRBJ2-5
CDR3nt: TGTGCCACCCTGTTTGTTGAGACCCAGTACTTC
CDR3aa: CATLFVETQYF

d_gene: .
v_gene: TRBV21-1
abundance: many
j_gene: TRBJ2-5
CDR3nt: TGTGCCAGCAGCAAAGTTAGCAGGGGAGGCTTGGAGACCCAGTACTTC
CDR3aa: CASSKVSRGGLETQYF

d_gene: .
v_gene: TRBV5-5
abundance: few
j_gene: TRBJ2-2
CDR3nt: TGTGCCAGCAGCTTGTCTAGCTCCGGGGAGCTGTTTTTT
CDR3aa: CASSLSSSGELFF